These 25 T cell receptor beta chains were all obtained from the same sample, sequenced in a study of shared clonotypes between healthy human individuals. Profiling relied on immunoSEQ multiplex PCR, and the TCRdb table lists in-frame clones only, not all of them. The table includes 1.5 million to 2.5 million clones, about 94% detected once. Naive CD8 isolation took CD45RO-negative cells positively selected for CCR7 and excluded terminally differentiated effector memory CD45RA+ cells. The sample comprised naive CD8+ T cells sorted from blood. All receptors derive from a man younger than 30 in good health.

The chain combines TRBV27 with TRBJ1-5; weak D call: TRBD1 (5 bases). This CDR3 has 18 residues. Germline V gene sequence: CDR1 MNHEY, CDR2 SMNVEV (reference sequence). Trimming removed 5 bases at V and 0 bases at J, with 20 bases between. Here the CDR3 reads CASSPSHRIGDSNQPQHF. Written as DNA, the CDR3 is TGTGCCAGCAGTCCATCCCACAGGATAGGGGATAGCAATCAGCCCCAGCATTTT.

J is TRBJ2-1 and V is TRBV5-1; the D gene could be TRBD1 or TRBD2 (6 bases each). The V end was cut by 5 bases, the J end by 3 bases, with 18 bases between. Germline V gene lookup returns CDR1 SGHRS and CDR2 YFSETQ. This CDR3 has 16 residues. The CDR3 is CASSMGGGALYNEQFF. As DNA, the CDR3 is TGCGCCAGCAGTATGGGGGGCGGGGCTCTCTACAATGAGCAGTTCTTC.

This chain's CDR3 is CASSQVATGELFF. The CDR3 coding sequence is TGCGCCAGCAGCCAAGTGGCCACCGGGGAGCTGTTTTTT. The chain carries TRBV4-1 and TRBJ2-2; no firm D call. This CDR3 comprises 13 residues. Germline CDR1 reads MGHRA; CDR2 reads YSYEKL. Between the trimmed V and J ends, which lost 1 base and 4 bases, there was a span of 4 bases.

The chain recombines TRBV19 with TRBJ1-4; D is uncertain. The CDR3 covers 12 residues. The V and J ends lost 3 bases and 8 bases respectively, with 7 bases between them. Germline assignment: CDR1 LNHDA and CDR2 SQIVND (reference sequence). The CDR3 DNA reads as TGTGCCAGTAGTATTGGGAAAGAAAAACTGTTTTTT. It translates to CASSIGKEKLFF.

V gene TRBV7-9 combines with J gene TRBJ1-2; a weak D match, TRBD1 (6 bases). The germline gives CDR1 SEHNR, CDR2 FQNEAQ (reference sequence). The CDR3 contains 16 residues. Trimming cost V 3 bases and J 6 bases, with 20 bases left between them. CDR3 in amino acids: CASSLSLRGGAHGYTF. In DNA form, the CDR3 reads TGTGCCAGCAGCTTGAGCCTTCGCGGGGGCGCGCATGGCTACACCTTC.

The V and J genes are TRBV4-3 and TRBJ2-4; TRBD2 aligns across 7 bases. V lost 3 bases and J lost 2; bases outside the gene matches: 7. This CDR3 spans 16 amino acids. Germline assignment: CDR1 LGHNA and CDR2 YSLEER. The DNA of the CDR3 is TGCGCCAGCAGCCAGGGCAGCGGGGCGTCCAAAAACATTCAGTACTTC. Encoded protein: CASSQGSGASKNIQYF.

CDR3 residues: CASSSGFGTEAFF. In nucleotides, the CDR3 is TGTGCCAGCAGTTCCGGCTTTGGGACTGAAGCTTTCTTT. The chain carries TRBV28 and TRBJ1-1, with D unclear. CDR3 length equals 13 residues. The germline CDR1 and CDR2 sequences are MDHEN and SYDVKM. Trimming shortened V by 4 bases and J by 5 bases, and 11 bases separated the two germline ends.

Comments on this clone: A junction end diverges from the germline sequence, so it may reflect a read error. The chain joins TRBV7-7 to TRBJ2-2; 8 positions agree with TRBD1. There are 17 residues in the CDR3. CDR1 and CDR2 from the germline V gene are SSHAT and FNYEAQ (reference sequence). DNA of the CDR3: TGTGCTAGCAGCTTATCCCTAGGGACAGGGAACACCGGGGAGCTGTTTTTT. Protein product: CASSLSLGTGNTGELFF.

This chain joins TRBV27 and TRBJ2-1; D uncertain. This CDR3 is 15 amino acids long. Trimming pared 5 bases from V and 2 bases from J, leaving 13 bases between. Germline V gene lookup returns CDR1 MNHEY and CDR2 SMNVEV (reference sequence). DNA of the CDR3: TGTGCCAGCAGTATAACTCGCTACCCCTACAATGAGCAGTTCTTC. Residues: CASSITRYPYNEQFF.

The CDR3: CASSVPNNEQFF. In DNA, the CDR3 is TGTGCCAGCAGCGTCCCCAACAATGAGCAGTTCTTC. The J gene is TRBJ2-1, the V gene TRBV13; D call uncertain. V was trimmed by 5 bases and J by 5 bases, leaving 7 bases between them. The CDR3 loop spans 12 amino acids. Germline CDR1 reads PRHDT; CDR2 reads FYEKMQ (reference sequence).

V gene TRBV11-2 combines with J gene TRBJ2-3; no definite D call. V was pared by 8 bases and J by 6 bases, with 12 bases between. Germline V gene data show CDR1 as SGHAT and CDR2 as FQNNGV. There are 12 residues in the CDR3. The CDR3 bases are TGTGCCAGCGGGATGGAGCTGGATACGCAGTATTTT. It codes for CASGMELDTQYF.

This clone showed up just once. Here the CDR3 DNA reads TGTGCCAGCAGCGACCAGCTCAGGGAAACTAATGAAAAACTGTTTTTT. Translated: CASSDQLRETNEKLFF. The chain has TRBV2 and TRBJ1-4; TRBD1 might be the D (5 bases). CDR1 and CDR2 (germline): SNHLY, FYNNEI. V was pared by 6 bases and J by 1 base, with 15 bases between. The CDR3 contains 16 residues.

The CDR3 spells CAWSLGNSGNTIYF. CDR3 DNA: TGTGCCTGGAGTTTGGGTAACTCTGGAAACACCATATATTTT. The rearrangement uses TRBV30 and TRBJ1-3; D remains unclear. Germline CDR1 is GTSNPN and CDR2 is SVGIG (reference sequence). The length of the CDR3 is 14 residues. The ends were cut back, 2 bases at V and 0 bases at J, with 8 bases in the middle.

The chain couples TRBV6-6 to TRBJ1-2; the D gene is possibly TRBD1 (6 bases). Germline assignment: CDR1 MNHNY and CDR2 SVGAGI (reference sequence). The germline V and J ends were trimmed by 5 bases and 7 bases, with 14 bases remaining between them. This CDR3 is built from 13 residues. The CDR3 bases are TGTGCCAGCAGTGCCTCGACAGGCACTGGCTACACCTTC. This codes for CASSASTGTGYTF.

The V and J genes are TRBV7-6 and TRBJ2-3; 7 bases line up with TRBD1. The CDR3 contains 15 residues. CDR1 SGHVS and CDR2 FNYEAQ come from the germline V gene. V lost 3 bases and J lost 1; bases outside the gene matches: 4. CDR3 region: CASSLTGLRTDTQYF. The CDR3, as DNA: TGTGCCAGCAGCTTGACAGGGCTACGCACAGATACGCAGTATTTT. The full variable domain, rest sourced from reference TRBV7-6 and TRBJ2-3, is GAGVSQSPRYKVTKRGQDVALRCDPISGHVSLYWYRQALGQGPEFLTYFNYEAQQDKSGLPNDRFSAERPEGSISTLTIQRTEQRDSAMYRCASSLTGLRTDTQYFGPGTRLTVL.

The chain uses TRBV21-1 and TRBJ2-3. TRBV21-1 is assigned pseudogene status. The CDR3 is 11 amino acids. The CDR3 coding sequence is TGTGCCAGCAGCCCCACAGATACGCAGTATTTT. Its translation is CASSPTDTQYF.

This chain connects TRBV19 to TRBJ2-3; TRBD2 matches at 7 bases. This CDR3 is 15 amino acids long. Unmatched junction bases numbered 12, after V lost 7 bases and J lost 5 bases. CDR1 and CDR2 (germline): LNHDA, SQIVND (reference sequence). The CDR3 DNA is TGTGCCAGTAAGGAGCCCACTAGCGCTGGAGATACGCAGTATTTT. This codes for CASKEPTSAGDTQYF.

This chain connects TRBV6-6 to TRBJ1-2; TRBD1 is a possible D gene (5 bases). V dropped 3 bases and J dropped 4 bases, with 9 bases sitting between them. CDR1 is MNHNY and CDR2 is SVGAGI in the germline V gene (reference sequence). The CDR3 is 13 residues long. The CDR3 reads CASSYQGLYGYTF. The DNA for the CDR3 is TGTGCCAGCAGTTATCAGGGACTCTATGGCTACACCTTC.

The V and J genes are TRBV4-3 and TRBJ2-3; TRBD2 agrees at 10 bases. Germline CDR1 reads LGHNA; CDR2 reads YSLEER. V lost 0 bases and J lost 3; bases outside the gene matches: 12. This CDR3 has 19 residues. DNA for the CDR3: TGCGCCAGCAGCCAAGATGGGTCCCTAGCGGGAGTATCGACAGATACGCAGTATTTT. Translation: CASSQDGSLAGVSTDTQYF.

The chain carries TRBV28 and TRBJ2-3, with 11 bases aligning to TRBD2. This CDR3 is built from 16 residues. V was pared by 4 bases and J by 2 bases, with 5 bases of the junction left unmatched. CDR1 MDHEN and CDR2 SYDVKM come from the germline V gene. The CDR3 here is CASSSSGGPYTDTQYF. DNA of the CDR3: TGTGCCAGCAGTTCTAGCGGGGGGCCGTACACAGATACGCAGTATTTT.

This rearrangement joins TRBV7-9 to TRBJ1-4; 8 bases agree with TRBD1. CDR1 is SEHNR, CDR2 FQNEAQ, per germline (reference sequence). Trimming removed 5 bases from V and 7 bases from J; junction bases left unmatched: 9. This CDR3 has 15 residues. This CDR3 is CASSPSDREREKLFF. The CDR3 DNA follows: TGTGCCAGCAGCCCCTCGGACAGGGAGCGTGAAAAACTGTTTTTT.

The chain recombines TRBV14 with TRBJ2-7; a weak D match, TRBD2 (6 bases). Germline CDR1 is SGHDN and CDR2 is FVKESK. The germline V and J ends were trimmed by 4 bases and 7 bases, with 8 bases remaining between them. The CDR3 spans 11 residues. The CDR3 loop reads CASSLGTEQYF. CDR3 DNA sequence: TGTGCCAGCAGCCTTGGGACTGAGCAGTACTTC.

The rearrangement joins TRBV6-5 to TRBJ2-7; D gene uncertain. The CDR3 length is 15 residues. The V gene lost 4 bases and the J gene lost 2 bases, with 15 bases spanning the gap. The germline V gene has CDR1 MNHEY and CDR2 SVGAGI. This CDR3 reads CASSSIPGLPYEQYF. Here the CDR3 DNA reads TGTGCCAGCAGTTCCATCCCGGGCCTACCCTACGAGCAGTACTTC.

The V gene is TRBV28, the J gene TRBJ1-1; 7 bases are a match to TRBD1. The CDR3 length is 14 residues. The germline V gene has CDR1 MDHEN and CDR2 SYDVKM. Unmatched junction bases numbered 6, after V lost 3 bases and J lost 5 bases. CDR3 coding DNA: TGTGCCAGCAGTTTGAGAACAGGGGTTACTGAAGCTTTCTTT. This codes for CASSLRTGVTEAFF.

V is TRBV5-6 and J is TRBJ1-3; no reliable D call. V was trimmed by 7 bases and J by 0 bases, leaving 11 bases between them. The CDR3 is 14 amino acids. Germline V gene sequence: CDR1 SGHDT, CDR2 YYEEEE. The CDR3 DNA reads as TGTGCCAGCGAGGGCTCCATCTCTGGAAACACCATATATTTT. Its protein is CASEGSISGNTIYF.